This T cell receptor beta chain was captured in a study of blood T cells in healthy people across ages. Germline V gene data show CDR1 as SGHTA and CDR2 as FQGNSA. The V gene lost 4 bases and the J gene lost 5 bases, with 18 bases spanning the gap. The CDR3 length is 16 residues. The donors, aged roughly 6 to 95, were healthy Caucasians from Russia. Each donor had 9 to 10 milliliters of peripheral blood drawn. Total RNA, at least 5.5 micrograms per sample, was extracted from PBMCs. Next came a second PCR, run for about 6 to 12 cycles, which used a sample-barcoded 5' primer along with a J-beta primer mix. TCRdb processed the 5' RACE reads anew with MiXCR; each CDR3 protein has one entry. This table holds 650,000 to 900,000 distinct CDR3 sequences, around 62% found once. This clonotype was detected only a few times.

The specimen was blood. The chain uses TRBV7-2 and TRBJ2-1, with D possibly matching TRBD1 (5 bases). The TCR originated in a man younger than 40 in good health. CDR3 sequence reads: CASSWINQAGNNEQFF. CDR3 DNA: TGTGCCAGCAGCTGGATAAACCAAGCAGGGAACAATGAGCAGTTCTTC.